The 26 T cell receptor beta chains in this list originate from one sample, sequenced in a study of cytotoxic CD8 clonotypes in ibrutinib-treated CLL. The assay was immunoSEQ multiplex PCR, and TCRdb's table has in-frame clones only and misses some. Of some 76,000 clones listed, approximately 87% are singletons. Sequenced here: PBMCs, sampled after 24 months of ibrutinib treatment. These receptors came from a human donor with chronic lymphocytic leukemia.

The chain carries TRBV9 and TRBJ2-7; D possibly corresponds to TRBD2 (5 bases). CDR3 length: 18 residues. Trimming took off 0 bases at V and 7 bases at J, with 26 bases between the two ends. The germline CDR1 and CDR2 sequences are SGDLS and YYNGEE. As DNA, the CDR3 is TGTGCCAGCAGCGTAGCTGGTGTTGGGTTGGGTGATCCGGGGGAGCAGTACTTC. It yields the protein CASSVAGVGLGDPGEQYF.

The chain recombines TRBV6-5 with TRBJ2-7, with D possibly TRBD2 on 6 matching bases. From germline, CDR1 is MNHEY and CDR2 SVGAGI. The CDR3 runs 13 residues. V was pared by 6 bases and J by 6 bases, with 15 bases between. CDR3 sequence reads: CASRTHEGGEQYF. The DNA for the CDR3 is TGTGCCAGCAGGACCCACGAGGGAGGCGAGCAGTACTTC.

CDR3 nucleotides: TGTGCCAGCAGCTCACAGGGGAAGGGTGACACTGAAGCTTTCTTT. Its protein is CASSSQGKGDTEAFF. The chain is built from TRBV5-4 and TRBJ1-1; 7 nucleotides align to TRBD1. The CDR3 is made up of 15 amino acids. Germline V gene data show CDR1 as SGHNT and CDR2 as YYREEE (reference sequence). V shed 3 bases, J shed 3 bases, and the junction held 8 bases outside the gene matches.

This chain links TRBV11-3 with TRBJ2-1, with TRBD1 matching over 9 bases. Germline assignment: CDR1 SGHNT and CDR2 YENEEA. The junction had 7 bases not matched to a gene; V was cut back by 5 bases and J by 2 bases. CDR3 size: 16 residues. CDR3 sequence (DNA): TGTGCCAGCAGCCTTGGCCGGGACAGGGCCTACAATGAGCAGTTCTTC. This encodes CASSLGRDRAYNEQFF.

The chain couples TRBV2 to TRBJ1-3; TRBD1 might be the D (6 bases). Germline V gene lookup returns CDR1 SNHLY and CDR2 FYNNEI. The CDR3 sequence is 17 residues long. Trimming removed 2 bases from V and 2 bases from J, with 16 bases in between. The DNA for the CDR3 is TGTGCCAGCAGTGAATCCATACAGGGATGGCCTGGAAACACCATATATTTT. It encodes CASSESIQGWPGNTIYF.

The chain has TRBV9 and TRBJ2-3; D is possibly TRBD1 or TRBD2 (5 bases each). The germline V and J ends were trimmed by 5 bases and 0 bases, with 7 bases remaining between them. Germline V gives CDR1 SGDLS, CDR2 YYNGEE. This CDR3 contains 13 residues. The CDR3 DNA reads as TGTGCCAGCAGGGGGGTCAGCACAGATACGCAGTATTTT. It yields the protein CASRGVSTDTQYF.

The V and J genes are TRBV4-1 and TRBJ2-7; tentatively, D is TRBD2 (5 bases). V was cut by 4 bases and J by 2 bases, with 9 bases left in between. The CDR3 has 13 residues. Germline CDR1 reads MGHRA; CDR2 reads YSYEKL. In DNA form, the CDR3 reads TGCGCCAGCAGCCGCGGGCAAGCCTACGAGCAGTACTTC. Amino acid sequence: CASSRGQAYEQYF.

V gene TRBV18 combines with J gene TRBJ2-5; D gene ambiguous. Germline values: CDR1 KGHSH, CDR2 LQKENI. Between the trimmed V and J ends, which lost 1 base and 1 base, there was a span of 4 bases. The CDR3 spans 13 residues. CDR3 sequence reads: CASSPRTQETQYF. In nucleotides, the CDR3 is TGTGCCAGCTCACCACGGACCCAAGAGACCCAGTACTTC.

The CDR3 region has the DNA TGTGCCAGCAGTTTATCGTGGGGGGAACTAGCGGGAGGAGATACGCAGTATTTT. Encoded protein: CASSLSWGELAGGDTQYF. The chain employs TRBV27 and TRBJ2-3; TRBD2 matches 12 bases. Germline CDR1 and CDR2: MNHEY and SMNVEV (reference sequence). After removal of 0 bases from V and 5 bases from J, the junction contained 9 bases not matched to a gene. The CDR3 covers 18 residues.

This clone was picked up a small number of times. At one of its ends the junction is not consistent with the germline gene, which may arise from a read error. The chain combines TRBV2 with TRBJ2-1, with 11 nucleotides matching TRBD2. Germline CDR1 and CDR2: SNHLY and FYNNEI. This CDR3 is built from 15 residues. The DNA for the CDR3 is TGTGCCAGTAGTGCCGGGACTAGCGGATACAATGAGCAGTTCTTC. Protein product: CASSAGTSGYNEQFF.

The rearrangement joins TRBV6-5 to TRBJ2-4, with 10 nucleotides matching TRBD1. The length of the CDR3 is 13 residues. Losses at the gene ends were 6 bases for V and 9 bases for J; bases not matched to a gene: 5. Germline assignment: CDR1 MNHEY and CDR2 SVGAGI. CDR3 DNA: TGTGCCAGCAGCCGGACAGGGGGGGGCATTCAGTACTTC. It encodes CASSRTGGGIQYF.

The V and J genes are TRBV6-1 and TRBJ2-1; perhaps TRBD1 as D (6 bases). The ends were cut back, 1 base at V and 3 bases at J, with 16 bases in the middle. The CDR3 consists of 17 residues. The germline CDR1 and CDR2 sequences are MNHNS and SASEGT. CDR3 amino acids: CASSEVGIDRYYNEQFF. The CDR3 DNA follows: TGTGCCAGCAGTGAAGTAGGTATTGACAGGTACTACAATGAGCAGTTCTTC.

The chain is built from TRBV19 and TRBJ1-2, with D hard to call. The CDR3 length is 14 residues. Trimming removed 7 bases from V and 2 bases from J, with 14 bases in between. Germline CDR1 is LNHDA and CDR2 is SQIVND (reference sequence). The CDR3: CASTVKALNYGYTF. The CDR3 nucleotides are TGTGCCAGTACCGTAAAGGCACTCAACTATGGCTACACCTTC.

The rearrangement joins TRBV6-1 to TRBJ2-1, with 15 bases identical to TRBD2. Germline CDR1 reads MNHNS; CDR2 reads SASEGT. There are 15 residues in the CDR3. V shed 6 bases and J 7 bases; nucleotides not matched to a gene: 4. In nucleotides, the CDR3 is TGTGCCAGCAGCCGAGGACTAGCGGGAGGGAATGAGCAGTTCTTC. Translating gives CASSRGLAGGNEQFF.

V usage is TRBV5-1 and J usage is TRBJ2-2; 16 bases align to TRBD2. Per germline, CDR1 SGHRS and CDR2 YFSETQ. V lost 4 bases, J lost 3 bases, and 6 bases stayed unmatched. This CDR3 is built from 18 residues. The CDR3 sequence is CASSTGLAGGPDTGELFF. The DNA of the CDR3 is TGCGCCAGCAGCACGGGACTAGCGGGAGGGCCGGACACCGGGGAGCTGTTTTTT.

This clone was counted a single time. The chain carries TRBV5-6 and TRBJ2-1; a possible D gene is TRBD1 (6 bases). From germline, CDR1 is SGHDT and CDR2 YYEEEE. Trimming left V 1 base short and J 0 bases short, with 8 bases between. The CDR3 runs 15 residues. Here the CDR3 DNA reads TGTGCCAGCAGCTTGCGAGGGGGCTCCTACAATGAGCAGTTCTTC. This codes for CASSLRGGSYNEQFF. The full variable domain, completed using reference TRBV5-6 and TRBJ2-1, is DAGVTQSPTHLIKTRGQQVTLRCSPKSGHDTVSWYQQALGQGPQFIFQYYEEEERQRGNFPDRFSGHQFPNYSSELNVNALLLGDSALYLCASSLRGGSYNEQFFGPGTRLTVL.

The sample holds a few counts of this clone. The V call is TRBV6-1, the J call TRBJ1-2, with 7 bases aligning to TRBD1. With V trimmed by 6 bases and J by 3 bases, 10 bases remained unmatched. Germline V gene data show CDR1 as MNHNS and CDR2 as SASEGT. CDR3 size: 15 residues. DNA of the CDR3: TGTGCCAGCAGAGCCGGGACAGACGCCTACTATGGCTACACCTTC. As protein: CASRAGTDAYYGYTF.

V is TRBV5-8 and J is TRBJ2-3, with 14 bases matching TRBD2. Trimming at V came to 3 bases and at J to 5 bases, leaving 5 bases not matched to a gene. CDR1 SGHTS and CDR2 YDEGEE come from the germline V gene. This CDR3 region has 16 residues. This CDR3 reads CASSSGLAGGVDTQYF. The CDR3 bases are TGTGCCAGCAGCTCAGGACTAGCGGGAGGCGTAGATACGCAGTATTTT.

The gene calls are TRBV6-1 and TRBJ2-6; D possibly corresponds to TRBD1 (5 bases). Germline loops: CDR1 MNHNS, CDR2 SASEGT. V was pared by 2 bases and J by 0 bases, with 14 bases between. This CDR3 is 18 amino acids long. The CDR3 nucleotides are TGTGCCAGCAGTGAAAGGGGAACCATTGCCTCTGGGGCCAACGTCCTGACTTTC. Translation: CASSERGTIASGANVLTF.

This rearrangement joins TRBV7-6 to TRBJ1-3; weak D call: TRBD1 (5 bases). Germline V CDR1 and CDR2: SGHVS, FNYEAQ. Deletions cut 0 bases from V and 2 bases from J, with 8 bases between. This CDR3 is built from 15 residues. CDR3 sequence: CASSLARGTGNTIYF. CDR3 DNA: TGTGCCAGCAGCTTAGCGAGGGGAACTGGAAACACCATATATTTT. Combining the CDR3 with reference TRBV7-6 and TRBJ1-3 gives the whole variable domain GAGVSQSPRYKVTKRGQDVALRCDPISGHVSLYWYRQALGQGPEFLTYFNYEAQQDKSGLPNDRFSAERPEGSISTLTIQRTEQRDSAMYRCASSLARGTGNTIYFGEGSWLTVV.

The CDR3 loop reads CASSLVSTGVGETQYF. The CDR3 DNA reads TGTGCCAGCAGCTTGGTGTCGACAGGGGTTGGAGAGACCCAGTACTTC. This sequence joins TRBV7-8 and TRBJ2-5; 8 bases agree with TRBD1. Germline V gene data show CDR1 as SGHVS and CDR2 as FQNEAQ. CDR3 length: 16 residues. Trimming at V came to 3 bases and at J to 4 bases, leaving 10 bases not matched to a gene.

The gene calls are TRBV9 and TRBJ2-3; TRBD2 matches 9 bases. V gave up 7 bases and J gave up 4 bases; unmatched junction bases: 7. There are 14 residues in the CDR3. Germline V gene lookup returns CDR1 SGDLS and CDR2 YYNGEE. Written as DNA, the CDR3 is TGTGCCAGCGCCGGGACTAGCCGTTCAGATACGCAGTATTTT. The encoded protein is CASAGTSRSDTQYF.

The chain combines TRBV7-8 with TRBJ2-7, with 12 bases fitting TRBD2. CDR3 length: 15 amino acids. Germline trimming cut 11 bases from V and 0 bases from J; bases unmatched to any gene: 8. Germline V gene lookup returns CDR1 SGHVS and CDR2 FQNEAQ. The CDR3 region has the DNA TGTGCCTCGTACACGGGACTAGCGGGCTCCTACGAGCAGTACTTC. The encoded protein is CASYTGLAGSYEQYF.

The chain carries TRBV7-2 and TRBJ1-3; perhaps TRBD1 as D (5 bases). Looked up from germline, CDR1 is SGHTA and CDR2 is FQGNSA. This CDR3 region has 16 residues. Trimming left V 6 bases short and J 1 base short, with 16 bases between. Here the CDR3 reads CASSYEPRGSGNTIYF. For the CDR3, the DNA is TGTGCCAGCAGTTACGAACCTAGGGGTTCTGGAAACACCATATATTTT.

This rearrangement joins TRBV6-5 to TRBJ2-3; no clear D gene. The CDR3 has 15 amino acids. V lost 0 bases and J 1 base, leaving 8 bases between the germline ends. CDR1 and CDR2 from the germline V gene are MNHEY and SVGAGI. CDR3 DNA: TGTGCCAGCAGTTACTCGGCAGCCGGCACAGATACGCAGTATTTT. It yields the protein CASSYSAAGTDTQYF.

CDR3 sequence reads: CASSLKVDCSNEKLFF. The CDR3 coding sequence is TGTGCCAGCAGCTTGAAAGTTGATTGTTCGAATGAAAAACTGTTTTTT. The chain employs TRBV5-7 and TRBJ1-4; D gene ambiguous. TRBV5-7 is placed among ORFs of uncertain function. Trimming removed 1 base at V and 5 bases at J, with 15 bases between. The CDR3 has 16 amino acids.